This T cell receptor (beta chain) was captured in a study of radiation and T cells in renal cell carcinoma. Method: immunoSEQ multiplex PCR; TCRdb's copy keeps in-frame clones and lacks some. The data contain 150,000 or so clones, around 90% of them singletons. Time point indicated: blood 4 weeks post-SBRT, at nephrectomy. Treatment noted: 15 Gy SBRT to primary tumor, nephrectomy 4 weeks later. Nephrectomy followed 15 Gy stereotactic body radiation by 4 weeks. CDR1 MNHEY and CDR2 SVGAGI come from the germline V gene. Trimming took off 0 bases at V and 1 base at J, with 12 bases between the two ends. The CDR3 has 16 amino acids.

The sequence was obtained from a woman aged 45-60 years with renal cell carcinoma. The specimen comprised blood, sampled from a patient whose treatment included radiotherapy and nephrectomy. The chain employs TRBV6-5 and TRBJ2-5; D unclear. The CDR3 sequence is CASSYSGWAFQETQYF. The CDR3 DNA sequence: TGTGCCAGCAGTTACTCTGGCTGGGCATTCCAAGAGACCCAGTACTTC.